Described below is a single TCR beta chain sequence and its context. This clonotype was counted at least ten times. What antigen it recognizes has not been identified. An end of the junction does not agree with germline; a read error may underlie this. The treatment or condition label, read with the paper, signifies: live attenuated yellow fever vaccine strain. Two biological replicates of bulk PBMCs were collected at each blood-draw timepoint. PBMCs were isolated from peripheral blood using a standard Ficoll-Paque protocol. TriZol was used to extract RNA from bulk PBMCs, from CD4 and CD8 fractions, and from dextramer-positive and dextramer-negative fractions. These data come from a study of T cells after yellow fever vaccination (dated by TCRdb to the late 2010s). As for the study more broadly: Libraries from fractions with low cell numbers were prepared with the SMART-Seq v4 Ultra Low Input RNA kit. To follow T-cell clones before and after both primary and booster YFV17D yellow fever vaccination, bulk TCR alpha and beta repertoires underwent longitudinal sequencing. Two healthy male donors, one aged 18 to 30 and one aged 30 to 40 years, made up the cohort. Blood was collected at multiple timepoints before and after primary and secondary immunization, and bulk PBMC replicates and cell subsets were isolated. Study-wide conclusions, independent of this receptor: Most clones expanded after primary vaccination were re-detected after the booster (just under 97% of CD4 and around 88% of CD8), suggesting broad memory maintenance. A small share of clonotypes was detected in both CD4 and CD8 compartments, with the overlap likely arising from convergent recombination. The study included only two donors, which limits how far the findings can be generalized. FACS-sorted repertoires could contain abundant contaminating clonotypes from the bulk population, so computational filtering was required. The secondary T-cell response was found to be weaker but faster than the primary response, with a peak reached on day 5 rather than on day 15.

Synthesis of TCR cDNA relied on 5'RACE template switching, a step that introduced a universal primer site along with unique molecular identifiers. cDNA synthesis was primed from both the TCR alpha and TCR beta constant segments. Library amplification used two PCR steps, and the second PCR step added sample barcodes and sequencing adapters. Sequencing of the libraries was done on either Illumina HiSeq 2500 (2x100 bp) or NovaSeq (2x150 bp). The original pipeline was this. MIGEC was used to demultiplex reads and collapse the reads into UMI consensus sequences, and MiXCR was used for V(D)J alignment. Clonotypes responding to the vaccine were identified with edgeR on replicate PBMC samples, with the criteria of FDR below 0.01 and a log2 fold change above 5 up to day 15. Bulk clonotypes were assigned CD4 or CD8 identity according to which sequenced CD4 or CD8 repertoire held them at higher abundance. Through fastp at Q25 and MiXCR, TCRdb rebuilt clones from the public reads, retaining in-frame beta chains. Each entry is one CDR3 protein sequence, shown with its most common DNA and genes. The V and J calls were determined by TCRdb, not by the authors. The sample table contains around 550,000 distinct CDR3 sequences; only one count was recorded for 15% to 20% of them. Roughly an eighth of the sample is taken by the ten largest.

The sequencing here drew on PBMCs, taken 15 days after the yellow fever booster vaccination. The clonotype originates from a man aged 25 to 40 who received the YFV17D yellow fever vaccine.

CDR3 region: CASSTRDRGSYEQYF. The nucleotides read TGTGCCAGCAGTACCCGGGACAGGGGGTCTTACGAGCAGTACTTC. The chain couples TRBV19 to TRBJ2-7, and 11 bases in between align with TRBD1. The CDR3 holds 15 amino acids from the cysteine to the phenylalanine. Of all the DNA, just the CDR3 is kept, 45 bases in frame from base 1. The CDR1 and CDR2 encoded by the germline V gene (reference sequence) are LNHDA and SQIVND.